Described below is a single T cell receptor beta chain sequence and its context. Its antigen has not been determined. Base qualities are not at hand, and no much larger clone is one base apart. The data stem from a study of cytomegalovirus exposure and HLA in healthy donors (dated by TCRdb to about 2017). Regarding the study in general: An earlier analysis of approximately 640 of the donors reported 250 to 300 Gb of sequence data and some 120 million unique TCR beta sequences from 190 million or so T cells. An early release covering roughly 580 HLA-typed donors comprised roughly 300 gigabases of sequencing data and around 85 million unique TCR sequences. The genetic ancestry cluster associated with self-reported Caucasian donors included around 76% of the roughly 400 genotyped donors. The study aimed to test whether signatures of past pathogen exposure could be identified by cataloging public T cell receptors. The T cell repertoires of roughly 660 subjects were profiled by immunosequencing and related to cytomegalovirus serostatus. Along with the roughly 700-subject first cohort, a separate validation cohort of about 110 different subjects was used. High-throughput TCR immunosequencing, statistical association of individual TCRs with disease status, and machine learning were combined to predict cytomegalovirus infection status. To study patterns of TCR occurrence, a later analysis re-analyzed previously published TCR beta repertoires from 550 to 800 donors and added high-resolution HLA genotyping. Rather than drawing on any new phenotypic data, the later analysis identified candidate immune exposures from TCR beta sequences and the way those sequences occurred across donors. An earlier analysis of 587 of the donors applied high-throughput TCR beta sequencing to assess whether each TCR beta V gene segment acted as functional or pseudogenic. Donor age, sex, ethnicity and CMV serostatus were compiled alongside the repertoire data. A later genetic analysis used genome-wide SNP genotypes for 398 of the 666 donors, treating that subset as a discovery cohort. Every discovery cohort repertoire had been produced on one sequencing platform. Class I and class II HLA loci were covered by the typing at four-digit resolution. Typing coverage differed by locus: A, B, C, DRB1 and DQB1 were typed in roughly 620-640 donors, DQA1 in approximately 520, DPA1 in 600 to 610, and DPB1 in approximately 450. Several DR-DQ haplotypes were handled as single units for association and clustering because linkage in the cohort was strong. Among under 450 genotyped donors of the cohort, an average of about 240,000 unique TCR beta nucleotide sequences were sequenced per donor, roughly a sixth of them non-productive. General study outcomes and caveats: The study gave a list of under 200 TCR beta chains associated with cytomegalovirus. In a later analysis, some 18,000 TCR beta sequences were associated with specific HLA alleles at a false discovery rate of 0.05. Most TCR sequences were observed very rarely across donors, whereas some public TCRs were present in many individuals. A few of the identified cytomegalovirus-associated TCR beta chains were confirmed in vitro to be specific for cytomegalovirus antigens. A group of highly shared sequence variants was considered likely to be a technical artifact of the sequencing pipeline. In both the original and validation cohorts, the classifier was reported to diagnose cytomegalovirus status with high specificity and sensitivity. Broadly in line with IMGT annotations, most TCR beta V segments showed up in productive rearrangements about 87% or about 30% of the time in an earlier analysis of about 500 of the donors. A further reported finding was that TCR beta sequences accurately predicted the HLA-A and HLA-B alleles for most subjects in the first cohort. Compared with equally common non-associated chains, HLA-associated TCR beta chains in a later analysis were more clonally expanded and had lower generation probabilities. In a later analysis, several top co-occurrence clusters were reported to appear linked to parvovirus B19, influenza, CMV and Epstein-Barr virus. This cohort had only TCR beta chains sequenced, and the lack of alpha or paired-chain data limited which features could be detected. A later analysis found that TCR association rates varied across HLA loci, with DRB1 alleles showing the most associated TCRs and HLA-C alleles the fewest. Roughly 15 rarely observed V segments, including chromosome 9 orphons, were excluded from the earlier analysis of almost 600 of the donors because counts were too low. According to the authors, the approach could potentially be generalized to other disease states and immunological phenotypes. Because HLA typing was unavailable for some donors at each locus, only the typed subset was used in association tests. Most CMV-associated TCR beta chains appeared to be HLA-restricted in a later analysis, and the HLA associations seemed to be driven largely by CMV exposure. The 87-base-pair reads could not distinguish some IMGT-functional V segments, including TRBV6-2 and TRBV6-3, so those segments were excluded. In a later genetic analysis, a missense DCLRE1C variant was associated with V-gene and J-gene trimming of TCR beta chains, and the association was replicated in an independent cohort. Presence/absence analyses assumed roughly uniform sequencing depth across donors, an assumption that may not hold. For the cohort, immune exposure information was limited to CMV serostatus. According to a later genetic analysis, donors in an Asian-associated ancestry cluster had fewer N-insertions in productive TCRs than the roughly 700-donor mean. Linkage disequilibrium might explain the correlated functional status among segregating V segments, but an unknown experimental factor could not be ruled out. Strong co-occurrence of HLA alleles, especially DR and DQ, made assigning TCR associations to individual alleles difficult.

The cohort consisted of hundreds of healthy bone marrow donors. Cohort members were all nominally healthy when sampled, although unrecorded immune exposures were likely present. The donor tested CMV seronegative and was one of the 352 seronegative cohort members. Each donor provided a peripheral blood sample, and peripheral blood mononuclear cells were used for TCR beta sequencing. Genomic DNA was extracted from the blood cell samples with the Qiagen DNeasy Blood Extraction Kit. The library was obtained by the immunoSEQ multiplex PCR assay. The multiplex PCR relied on a mix of 60 forward primers for TCR Vbeta segments and 13 reverse primers for TCR Jbeta segments. A multiplex PCR assay on genomic DNA amplified the CDR3 region of rearranged TCR beta genes. Amplified TCR beta libraries were sequenced as 87-base-pair reads on the Illumina HiSeq System. The original pipeline was this. A later analysis tallied roughly 76 million unique TCR beta chains across the 660 or so repertoires, and about 10 million of those chains were shared by two or more donors. Raw reads were error-corrected and collapsed into unique sequences with a nearest-neighbor algorithm that merged closely related sequences to remove PCR and sequencing errors. V, D and J gene segments were assigned by aligning CDR3 sequences to IMGT reference sequences. Each retained sequence needed at least a six-nucleotide match to both a V gene segment and a J gene segment. A rearrangement was called productive if the CDR3 had no stop codons and remained in frame with V and J, and every other rearrangement was called non-productive. CDR3 was defined by IMGT convention, running from the second conserved V-encoded cysteine to the conserved J-encoded phenylalanine. The earlier analysis of 587 of the donors excluded sequences that lacked an unambiguous match to a single V gene segment. An earlier analysis of just under 600 of the donors called V segments functional above 56.7% productive rearrangements and segregating when the between-donor standard deviation exceeded 5%. A statistical classification framework was built to diagnose cytomegalovirus status from the catalog of TCR beta chain sequences. V and J gene assignment, in a later analysis, came from comparing TCR nucleotide sequences with IMGT/GENE-DB human TR gene sequences. In a later analysis, CDR3 sequences and most-parsimonious VDJ recombination scenarios were assigned using the TCRdist pipeline. In a later analysis, each TCR beta chain was defined by its CDR3 amino acid sequence together with its V-gene family, and reads without a unique V-gene family were excluded. In a later analysis, 550 to 650 highly shared, low-generation-probability nucleotide sequences were removed to address suspected cross-contamination and a sequencing artifact. For each public chain, a later analysis derived a clonal expansion index from normalized ranks of inferred template counts within each repertoire. In a later analysis, generation probabilities were computed with a VDJ recombination model fitted to out-of-frame rearrangements, and the resulting probabilities were checked against IGoR. In a later analysis, hypergeometric tests were used to score TCR-TCR, TCR-HLA and TCR-CMV co-occurrence, with a repertoire-size bias correction applied to TCR pairs. False discovery rates were estimated in a later analysis by permuting HLA or CMV assignments 20 times. In a later analysis, co-occurring TCRs were grouped using DBSCAN, and TCRdist sequence similarity was added for clustering within HLA-allele-positive subsets. For co-occurrence clustering, repertoires with fewer than 30,000 or more than 120,000 public chains were excluded, along with four or five repertoires with anomalous nucleotide sharing. TCRdb stores this immuneACCESS table with in-frame sequences only. Part of the clones is absent; in the studies checked, under half of the shortfall reflects unresolved V genes, and no reason is known for the rest. The DNA gave D and trimming, while V, J and clone size come from that table. In all, the sample holds fewer than 250,000 clones, and over 75% of those were seen once. Around 2% of the sample rests with the top ten.

For CDR1 and CDR2, the germline V gene lists ENHRY and SYGVKD. The trim is 4 bases for V and 2 bases for J, with a gap of 12 bases between the germline ends. The CDR3 runs 16 residues from the cysteine to the phenylalanine. The retained sequence is limited to the CDR3, 48 bases, with the frame set at the first base. This receptor was obtained from a man between 18 and 35 years old in good health and CMV-seronegative. The sequence links TRBV10-3 to TRBJ2-6; TRBD1 is perhaps the D gene, given 5 matching bases. The sequencing input was PBMCs. The CDR3 region reads CAISGTSPPGANVLTF. The DNA sequence is as follows: TGTGCCATCAGTGGGACATCCCCTCCTGGGGCCAACGTCCTGACTTTC.